This T cell receptor beta chain was sequenced during a study of post-analysis software for immune sequencing data. Study context: The cohort encompassed relapsing-remitting, secondary progressive and progressive-relapsing multiple sclerosis disease courses.

There are 12 residues in the CDR3. Trimming stripped 3 bases from V and 7 bases from J, with 7 bases between. Notes on the study in general: Samples sharing a preparation batch grouped tightly together when assessed by F measure. Five TRBV segments occurring more often in patients than controls included TRBV5-6, TRBV5-1 and TRBV20-1. Versus controls, multiple sclerosis patients showed significantly lower diversity (normalized Chao1).

Unique molecular identifiers were present in the TCR beta cDNA libraries. Around 500,000 cDNA molecules were recovered from an input of about 0.95 to 11 million T cells. TCRdb re-derived calls from the PCR reads in MiXCR, one entry per CDR3 protein. The table shows some 450,000 distinct CDR3 sequences, with roughly 46% occurring only once. A note on this clonotype: Its specificity is unknown.

The sequence came from a girl between 5 and 17 years old with multiple sclerosis. Sequencing was carried out using blood. V and J are TRBV12-3 or TRBV12-4 and TRBJ1-3; D remains ambiguous. Here the CDR3 reads CASSFHGNTIYF. CDR3 DNA: TGTGCCAGCAGTTTCCATGGGAACACCATATATTTT.